This T cell receptor (beta chain) was recorded in a study of CD8+ T cells in alopecia areata. Extraction of RNA preceded its reverse transcription into cDNA, which served as the sequencing template. Produced via immunoSEQ multiplex PCR; TCRdb's table is partial and in-frame only. The sample contains some 150,000 clones, just over 65% of which appear only once. The CDR3 runs 16 residues. CDR1 is SEHNR and CDR2 is FQNEAQ in the germline V gene (reference sequence). The V and J ends lost 4 bases and 1 base, in that order; junction bases with no gene match: 7. Alopecia areata patients gave lesional scalp punch biopsies and peripheral blood samples.

Material: CD8+ T cells sorted from blood, obtained at week 0. V usage is TRBV7-9 and J usage is TRBJ2-3; 8 bases fit TRBD1. The receptor was isolated from a human donor with alopecia areata. Written as DNA, the CDR3 is TGTGCCAGCAGCTCCGGACAGGGTAAACGCACAGATACGCAGTATTTT. Encoded protein: CASSSGQGKRTDTQYF.